Detailed here is one T cell receptor (beta chain). This clonotype turned up a few times. Its cognate antigen has yet to be identified. There are no base qualities to consult, and no much larger clone falls within one base. The data were taken from a study of low-dose radiotherapy and immunotherapy resistance in tumors (dated by TCRdb to between 2021 and 2023). The study in broad terms: In Cohort 1, each fraction delivered 0.5 Gy every 2 weeks, and the prescribed total PTV dose was 6.5 Gy. In Cohort 2, 1 Gy per fraction was delivered every two weeks, for a total of 13 Gy over 26 weeks. Patients were given nivolumab as a 240 mg flat dose every two weeks and ipilimumab at 1 mg/kg every six weeks, with both drugs delivered intravenously. Cyclophosphamide 200 mg/m2 was given intravenously every two weeks, one day before each radiation and immunotherapy administration. Patients took aspirin 300 mg orally once daily for four cycles, starting on cycle 1 day 1. Superscript III and a set of TRAV- and TRBV-specific primers were used to synthesize first-strand cDNA, so that both TCRalpha and TCRbeta chains were covered. Randomization of trial participants into treatment groups was not performed. The translational analysis covered eight patients: three from the first dose cohort and the first five from the second dose cohort.

Sequencing relied on an Illumina HiSeq 2500. TCRs were amplified for 20 to 25 PCR cycles with Phusion, using a constant-region primer paired with the adapter attached to the V primers. Isolated mRNA was amplified with the MessageAmp II aRNA Amplification Kit, using a roughly 15-hour in vitro transcription at 37°C. The Dynabeads mRNA DIRECT Purification Kit was used to isolate the mRNA for TCR sequencing. Indexed Illumina adapters were added in a second Phusion PCR of about 24 cycles, and the PCR products were purified with AMPure XP beads. As for the authors' bioinformatics: Using custom Perl scripts, TCR sequences encoding the same protein were pooled, out-of-frame sequences were removed, and the abundance of each clonotype was computed. TCR sequences supported by only a single read were excluded from analysis. The metrics used to describe the repertoires included Shannon entropy, Gini index, clonality, richness, and the frequency of TCRs shared between repertoires. Starting from the raw public reads, TCRdb applied fastp trimming at Q25, assembled clones with MiXCR and retained in-frame beta chains. Rows with a matching CDR3 protein are joined into one entry that keeps the most common DNA and genes. The V and J calls follow TCRdb's processing rather than the paper's. In this sample the table shows around 57,000 distinct CDR3 sequences, roughly a third of which occur a single time. Less than 9.5% of the sample lies in the top ten.

V is cut by 0 bases and J by 1 base, and the space between the germline ends is 9 bases. CDR1 and CDR2 (SGHKS, YYEKEE) derive from the germline V gene (reference sequence). Counted from cysteine to phenylalanine, this CDR3 has 15 amino acids. Only CDR3 DNA is held: 45 bases, read in frame from base 1. This sample's time point label indicates: after trial treatment. The sample's treatment or condition label is to be understood as: LDRT plus nivolumab, ipilimumab, low-dose cyclophosphamide and aspirin (RACIN trial). Donors were enrolled in RACIN, a single-arm phase I dose-escalation trial in which nivolumab, ipilimumab, aspirin, low-dose cyclophosphamide and low-dose radiotherapy were combined. To be eligible, a patient needed to have an advanced solid tumor that was TIL-negative.

This receptor was obtained from a male donor with rectosigmoid adenocarcinoma. Rearrangement joined TRBV5-5 to TRBJ2-3; the D segment could be TRBD1, given 5 matching bases. This material consisted of PBMCs, taken after low-dose radiotherapy plus immunotherapy. CDR3 protein: CASSLEVGGTDTQYF. The nucleotide sequence reads as follows: TGTGCCAGCAGCTTGGAGGTAGGGGGCACAGATACGCAGTATTTT. The variable domain in full, with residues beyond the CDR3 obtained from the reference TRBV5-5 and TRBJ2-3 genes, is DAGVTQSPTHLIKTRGQQVTLRCSPISGHKSVSWYQQVLGQGPQFIFQYYEKEERGRGNFPDRFSARQFPNYSSELNVNALLLGDSALYLCASSLEVGGTDTQYFGPGTRLTVL.